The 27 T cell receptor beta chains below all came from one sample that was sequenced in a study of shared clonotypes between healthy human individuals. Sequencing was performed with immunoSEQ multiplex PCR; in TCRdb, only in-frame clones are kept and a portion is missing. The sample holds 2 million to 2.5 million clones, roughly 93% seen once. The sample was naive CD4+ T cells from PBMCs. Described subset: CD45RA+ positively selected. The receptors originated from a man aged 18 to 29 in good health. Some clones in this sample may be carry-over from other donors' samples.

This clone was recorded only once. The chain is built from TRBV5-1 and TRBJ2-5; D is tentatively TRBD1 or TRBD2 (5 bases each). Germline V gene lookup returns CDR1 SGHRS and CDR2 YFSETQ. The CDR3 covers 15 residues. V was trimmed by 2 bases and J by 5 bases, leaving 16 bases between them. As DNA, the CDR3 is TGCGCCAGCAGCTTCGGGGCCTTGGTAATTGAGACCCAGTACTTC. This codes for CASSFGALVIETQYF.

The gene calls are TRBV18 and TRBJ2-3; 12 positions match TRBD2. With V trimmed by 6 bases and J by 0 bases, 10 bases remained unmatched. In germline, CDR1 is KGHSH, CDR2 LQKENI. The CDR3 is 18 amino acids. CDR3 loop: CASSLLAGGLSSTDTQYF. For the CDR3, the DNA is TGTGCCAGCTCCCTCCTAGCGGGAGGGCTCTCTAGCACAGATACGCAGTATTTT.

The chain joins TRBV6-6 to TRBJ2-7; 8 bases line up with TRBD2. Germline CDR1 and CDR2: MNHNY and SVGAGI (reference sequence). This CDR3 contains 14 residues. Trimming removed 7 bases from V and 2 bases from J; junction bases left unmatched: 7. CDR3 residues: CASTQRELTYEQYF. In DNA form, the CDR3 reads TGTGCCAGCACCCAGCGGGAGCTAACCTACGAGCAGTACTTC.

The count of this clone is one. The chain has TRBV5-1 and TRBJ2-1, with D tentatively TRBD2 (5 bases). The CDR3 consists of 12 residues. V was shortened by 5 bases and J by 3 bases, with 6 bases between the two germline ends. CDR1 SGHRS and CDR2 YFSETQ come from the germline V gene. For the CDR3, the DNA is TGCGCCAGCAGGGAGGACTACAATGAGCAGTTCTTC. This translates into CASREDYNEQFF.

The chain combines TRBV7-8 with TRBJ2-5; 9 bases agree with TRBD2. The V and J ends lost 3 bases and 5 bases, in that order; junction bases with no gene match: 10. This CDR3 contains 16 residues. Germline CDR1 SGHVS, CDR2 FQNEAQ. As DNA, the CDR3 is TGTGCCAGCAGCTTTGGGTCTAGCGGGAACGGCGAGACCCAGTACTTC. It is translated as CASSFGSSGNGETQYF.

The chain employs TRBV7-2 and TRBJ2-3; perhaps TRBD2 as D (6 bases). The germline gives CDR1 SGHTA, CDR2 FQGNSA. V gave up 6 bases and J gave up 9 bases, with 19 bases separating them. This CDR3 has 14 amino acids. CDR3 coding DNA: TGTGCCAGCAGTCGGAGGGCCGCGCAGAGAACGCAGTATTTT. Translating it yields CASSRRAAQRTQYF.

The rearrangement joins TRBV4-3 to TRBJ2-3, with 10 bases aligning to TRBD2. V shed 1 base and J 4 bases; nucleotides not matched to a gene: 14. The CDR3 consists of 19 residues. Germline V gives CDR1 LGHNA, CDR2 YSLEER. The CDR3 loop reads CASSQVLAGWNKGADTQYF. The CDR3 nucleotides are TGCGCCAGCAGCCAAGTACTAGCGGGATGGAATAAGGGCGCAGATACGCAGTATTTT.

The DNA for the CDR3 is TGTGCCAGCAGCTCCCAGCCGGGGATAAATCAGCCCCAGCATTTT. Translation: CASSSQPGINQPQHF. This chain connects TRBV7-2 to TRBJ1-5; D call uncertain. Germline CDR1 SGHTA, CDR2 FQGNSA. Deletions cut 4 bases from V and 4 bases from J, with 14 bases between. The CDR3 extends over 15 amino acids.

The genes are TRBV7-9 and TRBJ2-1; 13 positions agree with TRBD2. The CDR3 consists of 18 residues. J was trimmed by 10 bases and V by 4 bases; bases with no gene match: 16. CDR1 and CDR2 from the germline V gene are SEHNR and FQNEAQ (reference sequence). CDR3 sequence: CASSSPIRTSGSTWEQFF. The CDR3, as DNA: TGTGCCAGCAGCTCACCAATCCGGACTAGCGGGAGTACATGGGAGCAGTTCTTC.

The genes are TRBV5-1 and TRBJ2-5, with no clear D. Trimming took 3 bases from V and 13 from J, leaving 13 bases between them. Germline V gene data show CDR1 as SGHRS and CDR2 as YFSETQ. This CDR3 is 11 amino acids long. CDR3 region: CASSSDGPSYF. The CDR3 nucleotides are TGCGCCAGCAGCTCGGACGGACCTTCGTACTTC.

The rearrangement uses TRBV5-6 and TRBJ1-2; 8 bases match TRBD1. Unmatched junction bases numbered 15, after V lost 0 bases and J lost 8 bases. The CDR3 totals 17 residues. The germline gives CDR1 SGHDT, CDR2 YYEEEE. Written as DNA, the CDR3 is TGTGCCAGCAGCTTGGTTGGGACAGGTTTTACGAAGAAGGGCTACACCTTC. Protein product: CASSLVGTGFTKKGYTF.

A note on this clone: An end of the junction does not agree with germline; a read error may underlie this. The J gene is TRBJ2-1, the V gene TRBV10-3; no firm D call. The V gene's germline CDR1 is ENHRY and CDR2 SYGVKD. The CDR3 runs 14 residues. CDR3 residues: CAISKSGSYNEQFF. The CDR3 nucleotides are TGTGCCATCAGTAAGTCCGGCTCCTACAATGAGCAGTTCTTC.

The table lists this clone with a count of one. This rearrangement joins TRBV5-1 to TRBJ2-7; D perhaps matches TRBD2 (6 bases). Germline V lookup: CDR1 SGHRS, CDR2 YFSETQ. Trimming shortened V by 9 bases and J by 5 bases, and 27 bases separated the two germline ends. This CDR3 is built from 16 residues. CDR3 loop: CATSMRSGGVGNEQYF. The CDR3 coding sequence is TGCGCCACCTCGATGCGGTCCGGCGGGGTCGGCAACGAGCAGTACTTC.

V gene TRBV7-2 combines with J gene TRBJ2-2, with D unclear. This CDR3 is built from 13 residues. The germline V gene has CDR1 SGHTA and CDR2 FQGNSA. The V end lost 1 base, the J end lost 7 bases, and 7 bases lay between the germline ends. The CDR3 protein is CASSLEEVGELFF. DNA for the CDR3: TGTGCCAGCAGCTTAGAGGAAGTCGGGGAGCTGTTTTTT.

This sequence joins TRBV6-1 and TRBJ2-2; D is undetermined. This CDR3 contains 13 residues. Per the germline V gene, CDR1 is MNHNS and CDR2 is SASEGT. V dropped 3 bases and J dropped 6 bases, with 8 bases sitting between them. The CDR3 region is CASSEFVAGELFF. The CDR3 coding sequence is TGTGCCAGCAGTGAGTTCGTCGCCGGGGAGCTGTTTTTT.

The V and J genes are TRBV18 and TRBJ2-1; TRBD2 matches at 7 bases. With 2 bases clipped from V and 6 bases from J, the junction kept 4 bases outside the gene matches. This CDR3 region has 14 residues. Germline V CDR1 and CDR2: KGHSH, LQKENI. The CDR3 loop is CASSPSGTLNEQFF. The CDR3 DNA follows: TGTGCCAGCTCACCAAGCGGGACCCTCAATGAGCAGTTCTTC.

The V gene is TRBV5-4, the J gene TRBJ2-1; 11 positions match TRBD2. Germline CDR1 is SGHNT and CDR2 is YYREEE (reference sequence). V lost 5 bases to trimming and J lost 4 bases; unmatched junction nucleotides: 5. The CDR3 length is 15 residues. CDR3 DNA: TGTGCCAGCAGAACCGGGACTAGCGGATACAATGAGCAGTTCTTC. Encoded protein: CASRTGTSGYNEQFF.

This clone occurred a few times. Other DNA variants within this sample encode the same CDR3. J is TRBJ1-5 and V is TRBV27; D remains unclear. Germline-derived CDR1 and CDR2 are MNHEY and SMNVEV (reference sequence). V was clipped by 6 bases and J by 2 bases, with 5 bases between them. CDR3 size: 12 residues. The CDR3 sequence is CASRTGNQPQHF. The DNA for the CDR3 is TGTGCCAGCAGAACAGGCAATCAGCCCCAGCATTTT.

For the CDR3, the DNA is TGTGCCAGCAGCTTAGCCAGGGTCCAGGAGACCCAGTACTTC. This sequence encodes CASSLARVQETQYF. The chain recombines TRBV7-2 with TRBJ2-5; possible D gene TRBD1, 5 bases. The CDR3 sequence is 14 residues long. The germline V gene has CDR1 SGHTA and CDR2 FQGNSA. V was cut by 0 bases and J by 5 bases, with 10 bases left in between.

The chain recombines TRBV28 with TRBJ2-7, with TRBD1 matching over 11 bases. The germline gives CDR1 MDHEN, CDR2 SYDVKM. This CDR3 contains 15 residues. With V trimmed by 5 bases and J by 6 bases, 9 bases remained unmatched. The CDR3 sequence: CASSTAGTGGGEQYF. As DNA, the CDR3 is TGTGCCAGCAGTACGGCCGGGACAGGGGGTGGCGAGCAGTACTTC. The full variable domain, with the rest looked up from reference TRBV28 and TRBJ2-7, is DVKVTQSSRYLVKRTGEKVFLECVQDMDHENMFWYRQDPGLGLRLIYFSYDVKMKEKGDIPEGYSVSREKKERFSLILESASTNQTSMYLCASSTAGTGGGEQYFGPGTRLTVT.

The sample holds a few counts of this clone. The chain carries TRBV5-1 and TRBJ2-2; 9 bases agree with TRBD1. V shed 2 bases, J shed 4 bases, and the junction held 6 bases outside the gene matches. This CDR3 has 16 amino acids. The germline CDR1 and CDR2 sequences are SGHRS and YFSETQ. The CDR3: CASSLGQGSTTGELFF. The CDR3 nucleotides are TGCGCCAGCAGCTTAGGACAGGGGTCGACCACCGGGGAGCTGTTTTTT.

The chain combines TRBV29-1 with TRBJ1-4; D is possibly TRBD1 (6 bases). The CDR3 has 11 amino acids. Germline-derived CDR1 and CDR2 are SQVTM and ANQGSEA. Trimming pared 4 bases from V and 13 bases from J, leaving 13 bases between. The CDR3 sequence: CSVGTALGLFF. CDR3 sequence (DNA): TGCAGCGTTGGGACAGCCCTTGGACTGTTTTTT.

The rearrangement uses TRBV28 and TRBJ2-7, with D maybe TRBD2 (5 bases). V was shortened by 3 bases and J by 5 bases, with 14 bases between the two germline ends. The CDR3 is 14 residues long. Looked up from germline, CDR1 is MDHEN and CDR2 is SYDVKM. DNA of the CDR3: TGTGCCAGCAGTTTCCCCGGGAAGCTACACGAGCAGTACTTC. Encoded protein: CASSFPGKLHEQYF.

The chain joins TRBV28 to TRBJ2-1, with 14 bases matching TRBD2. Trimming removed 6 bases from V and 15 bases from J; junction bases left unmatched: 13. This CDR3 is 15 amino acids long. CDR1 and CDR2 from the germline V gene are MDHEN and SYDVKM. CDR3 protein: CASSRTPGLAGVWFF. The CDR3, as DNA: TGTGCCAGCAGCCGTACTCCGGGACTAGCGGGAGTTTGGTTCTTC.

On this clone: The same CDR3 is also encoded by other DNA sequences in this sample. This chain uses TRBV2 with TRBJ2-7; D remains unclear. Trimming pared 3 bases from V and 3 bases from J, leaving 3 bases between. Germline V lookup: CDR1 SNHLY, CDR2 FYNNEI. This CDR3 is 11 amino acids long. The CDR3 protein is CASSDHYEQYF. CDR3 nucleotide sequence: TGTGCCAGCAGTGACCACTACGAGCAGTACTTC. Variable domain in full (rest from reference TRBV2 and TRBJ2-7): EPEVTQTPSHQVTQMGQEVILRCVPISNHLYFYWYRQILGQKVEFLVSFYNNEISEKSEIFDDQFSVERPDGSNFTLKIRSTKLEDSAMYFCASSDHYEQYFGPGTRLTVT.

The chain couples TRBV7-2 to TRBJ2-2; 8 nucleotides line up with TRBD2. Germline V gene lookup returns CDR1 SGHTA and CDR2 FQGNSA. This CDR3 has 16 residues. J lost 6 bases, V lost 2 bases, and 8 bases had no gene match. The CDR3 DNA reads TGTGCCAGCAGCTTACTAGCGGGCGCGCCCCCCGGGGAGCTGTTTTTT. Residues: CASSLLAGAPPGELFF.

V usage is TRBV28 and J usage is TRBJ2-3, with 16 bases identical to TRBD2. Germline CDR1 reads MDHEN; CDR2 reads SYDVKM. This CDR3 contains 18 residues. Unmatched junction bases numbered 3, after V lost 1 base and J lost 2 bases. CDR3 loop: CASSLYGTSGRATDTQYF. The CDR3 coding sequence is TGTGCCAGCAGTTTATACGGGACTAGCGGGAGGGCCACAGATACGCAGTATTTT. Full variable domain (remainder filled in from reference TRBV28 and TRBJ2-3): DVKVTQSSRYLVKRTGEKVFLECVQDMDHENMFWYRQDPGLGLRLIYFSYDVKMKEKGDIPEGYSVSREKKERFSLILESASTNQTSMYLCASSLYGTSGRATDTQYFGPGTRLTVL.